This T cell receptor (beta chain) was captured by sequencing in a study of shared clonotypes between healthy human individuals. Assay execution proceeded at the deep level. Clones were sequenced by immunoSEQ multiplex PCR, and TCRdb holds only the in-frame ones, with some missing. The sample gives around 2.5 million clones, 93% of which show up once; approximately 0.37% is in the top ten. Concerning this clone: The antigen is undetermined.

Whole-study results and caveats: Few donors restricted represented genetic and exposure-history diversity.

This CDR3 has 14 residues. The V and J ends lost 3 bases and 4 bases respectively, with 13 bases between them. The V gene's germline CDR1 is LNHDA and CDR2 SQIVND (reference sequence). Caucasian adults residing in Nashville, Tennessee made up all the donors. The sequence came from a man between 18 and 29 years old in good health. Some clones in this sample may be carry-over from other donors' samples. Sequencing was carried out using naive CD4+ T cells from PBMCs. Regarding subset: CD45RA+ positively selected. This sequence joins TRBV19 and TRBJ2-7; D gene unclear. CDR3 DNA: TGTGCCAGTAGTATCGACGAAATAGGGTACGAGCAGTACTTC. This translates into CASSIDEIGYEQYF.